This TCR beta chain was captured by sequencing in a study of T cell repertoires in cytomegalovirus infection. Overall study: TCR beta signatures that were public indicated CMV infection and matching HLA type.

This clonotype has more than one count but fewer than ten. The target antigen is unknown. A single record per CDR3 protein comes from TCRdb applying MiXCR to the reads. The sample contains about 52,000 distinct CDR3 sequences, 15% to 25% of which appear only once. General observations from the study: The ex vivo response was dominated by HLA-C-restricted CMV-specific TCR beta clonotypes. There were carriers of CMV plus the relevant HLA, and cumulative public TCR beta family frequency identified them.

The CDR3 has 14 amino acids. With 2 bases removed from V and 3 bases from J, the gap between germline ends came to 7 bases. Per the germline V gene, CDR1 is MNHEY and CDR2 is SVGEGT. The chain has TRBV6-2 or TRBV6-3 and TRBJ2-2; D is perhaps TRBD1 (5 bases). The origin of this receptor is a human donor in good health (CMV status not recorded). Some clones in this sample may be carry-over from other donors' samples. Material: CD8+ T cells from cultured PBMCs, obtained from culture after CMV antigen stimulation. The CDR3 sequence: CASSYPRDTGELFF. For the CDR3, the DNA is TGTGCCAGCAGTTACCCCAGGGACACCGGGGAGCTGTTTTTT.